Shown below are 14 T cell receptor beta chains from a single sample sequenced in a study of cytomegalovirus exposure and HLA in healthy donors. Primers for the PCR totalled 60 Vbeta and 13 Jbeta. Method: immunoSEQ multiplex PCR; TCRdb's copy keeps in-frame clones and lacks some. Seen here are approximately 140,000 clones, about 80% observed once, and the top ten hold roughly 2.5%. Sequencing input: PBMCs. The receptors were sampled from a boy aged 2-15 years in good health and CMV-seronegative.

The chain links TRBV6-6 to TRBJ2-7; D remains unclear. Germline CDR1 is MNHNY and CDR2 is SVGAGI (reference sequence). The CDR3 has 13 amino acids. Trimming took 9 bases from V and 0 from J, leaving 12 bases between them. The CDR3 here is CASSPASSYEQYV. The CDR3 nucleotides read TGTGCCAGTTCCCCAGCGAGCTCCTACGAGCAGTACGTC.

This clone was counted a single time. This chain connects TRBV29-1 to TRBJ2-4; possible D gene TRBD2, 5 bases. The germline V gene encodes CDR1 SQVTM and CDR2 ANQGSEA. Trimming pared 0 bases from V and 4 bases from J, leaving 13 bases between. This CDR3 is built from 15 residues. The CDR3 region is CSVEDRREWKNIQYF. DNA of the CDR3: TGCAGCGTTGAAGATCGAAGGGAGTGGAAAAACATTCAGTACTTC.

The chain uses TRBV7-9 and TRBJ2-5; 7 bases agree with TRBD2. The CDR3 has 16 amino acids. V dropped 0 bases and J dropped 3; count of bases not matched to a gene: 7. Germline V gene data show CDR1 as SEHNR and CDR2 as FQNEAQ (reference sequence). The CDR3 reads CASSLALWDYKETQYF. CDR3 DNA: TGTGCCAGCAGCTTAGCGCTATGGGACTACAAAGAGACCCAGTACTTC.

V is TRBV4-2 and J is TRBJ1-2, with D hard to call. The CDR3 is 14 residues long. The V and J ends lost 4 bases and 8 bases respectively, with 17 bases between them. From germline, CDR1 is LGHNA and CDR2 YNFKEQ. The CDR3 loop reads CASSPRMGEDGYTF. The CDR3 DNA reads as TGTGCCAGCAGCCCAAGGATGGGAGAGGACGGCTACACCTTC.

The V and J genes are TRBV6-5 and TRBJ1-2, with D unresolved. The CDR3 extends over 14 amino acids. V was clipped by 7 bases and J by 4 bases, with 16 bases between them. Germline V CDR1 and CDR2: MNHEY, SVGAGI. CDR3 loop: CASKSPAPGYGYTF. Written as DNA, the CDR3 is TGTGCCAGCAAAAGTCCGGCCCCGGGCTATGGCTACACCTTC.

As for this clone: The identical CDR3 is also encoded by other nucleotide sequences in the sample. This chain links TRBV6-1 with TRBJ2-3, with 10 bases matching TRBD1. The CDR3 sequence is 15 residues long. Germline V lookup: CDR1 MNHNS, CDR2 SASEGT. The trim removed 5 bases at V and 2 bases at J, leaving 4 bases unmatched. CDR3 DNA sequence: TGTGCCAGCAGTAGCGGGACAGGGGACACAGATACGCAGTATTTT. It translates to CASSSGTGDTDTQYF.

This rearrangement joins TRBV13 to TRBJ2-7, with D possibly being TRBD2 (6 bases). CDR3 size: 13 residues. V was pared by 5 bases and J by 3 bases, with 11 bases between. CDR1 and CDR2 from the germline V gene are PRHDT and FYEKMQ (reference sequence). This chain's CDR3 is CASSPKRVYEQYF. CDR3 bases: TGTGCCAGCAGCCCTAAGCGGGTCTACGAGCAGTACTTC.

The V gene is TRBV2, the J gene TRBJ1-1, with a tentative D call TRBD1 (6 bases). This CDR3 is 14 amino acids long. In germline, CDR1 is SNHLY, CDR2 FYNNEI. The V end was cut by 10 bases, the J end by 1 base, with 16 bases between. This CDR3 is CAIRTGTANTEAFF. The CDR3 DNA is TGTGCCATCCGAACAGGGACCGCGAACACTGAAGCTTTCTTT.

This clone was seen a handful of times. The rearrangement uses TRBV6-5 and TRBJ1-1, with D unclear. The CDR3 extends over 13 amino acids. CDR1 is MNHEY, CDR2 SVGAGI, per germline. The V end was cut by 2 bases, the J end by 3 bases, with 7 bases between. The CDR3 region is CASSYAGYTEAFF. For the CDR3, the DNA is TGTGCCAGCAGTTACGCGGGGTACACTGAAGCTTTCTTT.

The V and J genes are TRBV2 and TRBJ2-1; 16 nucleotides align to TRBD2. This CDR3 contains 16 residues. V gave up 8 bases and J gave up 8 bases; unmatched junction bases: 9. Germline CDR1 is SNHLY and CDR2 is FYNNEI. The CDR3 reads CASGDSGTSGGDEQFF. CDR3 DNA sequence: TGTGCCAGCGGGGACTCCGGGACTAGCGGGGGGGATGAGCAGTTCTTC.

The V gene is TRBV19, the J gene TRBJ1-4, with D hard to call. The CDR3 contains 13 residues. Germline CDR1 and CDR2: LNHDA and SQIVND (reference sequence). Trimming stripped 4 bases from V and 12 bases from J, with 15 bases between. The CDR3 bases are TGTGCCAGTAGTACTCCAACGGTTTACGAACTGTTTTTT. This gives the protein CASSTPTVYELFF.

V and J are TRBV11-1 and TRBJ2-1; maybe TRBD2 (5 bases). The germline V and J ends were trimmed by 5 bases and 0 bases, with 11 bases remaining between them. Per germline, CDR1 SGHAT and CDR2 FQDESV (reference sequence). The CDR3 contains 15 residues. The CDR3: CASSPGLVSYNEQFF. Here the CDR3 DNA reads TGTGCCAGCAGCCCTGGACTGGTCTCCTACAATGAGCAGTTCTTC.

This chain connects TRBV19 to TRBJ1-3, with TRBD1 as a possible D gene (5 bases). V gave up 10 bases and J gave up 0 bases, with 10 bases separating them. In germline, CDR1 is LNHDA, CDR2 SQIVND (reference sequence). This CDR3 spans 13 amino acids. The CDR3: CATSTASGNTIYF. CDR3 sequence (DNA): TGTGCCACCTCGACAGCCTCTGGAAACACCATATATTTT.

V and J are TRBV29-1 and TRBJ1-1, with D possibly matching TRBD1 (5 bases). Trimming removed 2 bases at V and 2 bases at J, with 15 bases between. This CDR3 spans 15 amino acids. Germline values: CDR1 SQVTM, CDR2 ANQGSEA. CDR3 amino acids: CSVEIGVPANTEAFF. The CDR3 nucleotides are TGCAGCGTTGAAATAGGGGTCCCGGCCAACACTGAAGCTTTCTTT. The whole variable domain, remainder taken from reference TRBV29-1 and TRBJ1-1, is SAVISQKPSRDICQRGTSLTIQCQVDSQVTMMFWYRQQPGQSLTLIATANQGSEATYESGFVIDKFPISRPNLTFSTLTVSNMSPEDSSIYLCSVEIGVPANTEAFFGQGTRLTVV.